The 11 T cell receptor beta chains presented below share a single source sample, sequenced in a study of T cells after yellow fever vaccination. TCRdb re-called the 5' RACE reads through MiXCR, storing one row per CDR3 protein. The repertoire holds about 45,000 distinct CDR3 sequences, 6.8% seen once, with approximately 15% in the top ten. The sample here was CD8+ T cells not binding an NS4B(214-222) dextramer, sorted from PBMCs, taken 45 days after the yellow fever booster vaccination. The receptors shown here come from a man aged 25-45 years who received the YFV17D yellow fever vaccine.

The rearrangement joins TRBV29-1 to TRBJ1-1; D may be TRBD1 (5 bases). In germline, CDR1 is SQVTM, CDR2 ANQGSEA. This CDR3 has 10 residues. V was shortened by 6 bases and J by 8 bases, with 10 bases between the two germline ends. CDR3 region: CSVGTLEAFF. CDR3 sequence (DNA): TGCAGCGTGGGGACGTTGGAAGCTTTCTTT.

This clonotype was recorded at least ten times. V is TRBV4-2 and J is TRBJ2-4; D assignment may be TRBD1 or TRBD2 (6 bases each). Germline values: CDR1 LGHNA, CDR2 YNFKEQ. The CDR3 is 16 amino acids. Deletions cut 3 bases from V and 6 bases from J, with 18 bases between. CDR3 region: CASSQSGGEILNIQYF. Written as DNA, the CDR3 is TGTGCCAGCAGCCAGTCCGGGGGCGAGATCTTAAACATTCAGTACTTC.

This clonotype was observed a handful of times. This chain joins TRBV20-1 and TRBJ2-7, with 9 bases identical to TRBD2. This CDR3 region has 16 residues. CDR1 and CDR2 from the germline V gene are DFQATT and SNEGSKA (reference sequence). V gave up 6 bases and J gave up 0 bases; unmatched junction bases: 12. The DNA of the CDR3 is TGCAGTGCAGTACCAATCAGACTAGCGGCCTCCTACGAGCAGTACTTC. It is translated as CSAVPIRLAASYEQYF.

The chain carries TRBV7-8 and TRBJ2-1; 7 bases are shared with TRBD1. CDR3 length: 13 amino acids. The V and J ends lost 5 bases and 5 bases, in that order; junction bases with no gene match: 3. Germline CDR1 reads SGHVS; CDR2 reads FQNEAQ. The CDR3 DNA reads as TGTGCCAGCAGCCGCGGACAGGACAATGAGCAGTTCTTC. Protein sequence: CASSRGQDNEQFF.

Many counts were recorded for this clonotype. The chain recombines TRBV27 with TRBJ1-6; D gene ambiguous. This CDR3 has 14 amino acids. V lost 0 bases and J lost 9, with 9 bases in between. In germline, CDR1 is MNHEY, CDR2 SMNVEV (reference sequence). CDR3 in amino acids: CASSLSLPLSPLHF. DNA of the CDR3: TGTGCCAGCAGTTTATCGCTCCCCCTTTCACCCCTCCACTTT.

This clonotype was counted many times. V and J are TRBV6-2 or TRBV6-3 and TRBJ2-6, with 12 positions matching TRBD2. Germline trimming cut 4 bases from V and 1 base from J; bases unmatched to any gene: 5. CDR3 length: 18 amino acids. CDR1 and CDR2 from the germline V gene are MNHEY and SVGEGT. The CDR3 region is CASSLWTSGESGANVLTF. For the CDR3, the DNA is TGTGCCAGCAGTTTGTGGACTAGCGGGGAATCTGGGGCCAACGTCCTGACTTTC.

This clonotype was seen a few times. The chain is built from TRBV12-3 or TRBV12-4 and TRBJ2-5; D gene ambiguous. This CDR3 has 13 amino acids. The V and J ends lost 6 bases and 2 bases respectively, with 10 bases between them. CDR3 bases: TGTGCCAGCAGACCAGCCAATCAAGAGACCCAGTACTTC. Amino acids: CASRPANQETQYF.

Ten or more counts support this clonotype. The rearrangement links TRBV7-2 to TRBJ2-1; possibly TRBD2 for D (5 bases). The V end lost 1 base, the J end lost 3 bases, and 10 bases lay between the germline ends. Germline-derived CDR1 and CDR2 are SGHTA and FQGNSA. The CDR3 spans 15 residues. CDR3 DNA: TGTGCCAGCAGCTTAGACGGGGTCTTCTACAATGAGCAGTTCTTC. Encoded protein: CASSLDGVFYNEQFF.

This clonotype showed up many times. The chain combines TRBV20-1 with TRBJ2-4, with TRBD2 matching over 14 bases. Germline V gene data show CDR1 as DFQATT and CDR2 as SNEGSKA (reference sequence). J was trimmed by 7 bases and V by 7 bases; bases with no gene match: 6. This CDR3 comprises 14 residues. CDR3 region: CSVQGLAGANIQYF. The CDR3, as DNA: TGCAGTGTTCAGGGACTAGCGGGAGCCAACATTCAGTACTTC.

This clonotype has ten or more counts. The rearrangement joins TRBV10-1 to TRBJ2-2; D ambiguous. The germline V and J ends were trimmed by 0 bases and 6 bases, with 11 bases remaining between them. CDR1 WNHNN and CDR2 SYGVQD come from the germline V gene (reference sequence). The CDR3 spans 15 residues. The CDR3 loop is CASSESINTAGELFF. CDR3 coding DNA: TGCGCCAGCAGTGAGTCGATTAATACTGCCGGGGAGCTGTTTTTT.

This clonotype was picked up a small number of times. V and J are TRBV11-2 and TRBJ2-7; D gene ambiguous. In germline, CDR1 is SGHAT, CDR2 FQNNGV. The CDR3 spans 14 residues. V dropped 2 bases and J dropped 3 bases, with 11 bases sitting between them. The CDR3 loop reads CASSLYSRSYEQYF. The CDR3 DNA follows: TGTGCCAGCAGCTTATACAGTAGGAGCTACGAGCAGTACTTC.